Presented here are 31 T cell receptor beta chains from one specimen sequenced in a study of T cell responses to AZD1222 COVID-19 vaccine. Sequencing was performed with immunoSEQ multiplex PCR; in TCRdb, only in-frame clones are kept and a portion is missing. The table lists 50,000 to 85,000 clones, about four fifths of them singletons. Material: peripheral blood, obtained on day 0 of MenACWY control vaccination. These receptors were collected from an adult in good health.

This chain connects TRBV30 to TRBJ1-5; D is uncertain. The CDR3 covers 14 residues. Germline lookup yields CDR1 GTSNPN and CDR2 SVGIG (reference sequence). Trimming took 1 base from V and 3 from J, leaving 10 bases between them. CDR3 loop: CAWSAPGPNQPQHF. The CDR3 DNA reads TGTGCCTGGAGTGCCCCGGGCCCCAATCAGCCCCAGCATTTT.

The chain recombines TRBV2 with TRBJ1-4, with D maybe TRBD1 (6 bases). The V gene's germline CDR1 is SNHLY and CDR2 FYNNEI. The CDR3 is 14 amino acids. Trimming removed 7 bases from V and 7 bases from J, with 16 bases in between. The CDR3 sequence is CASTRQGRGEKLFF. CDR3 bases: TGTGCCAGCACACGCCAGGGGCGGGGTGAAAAACTGTTTTTT.

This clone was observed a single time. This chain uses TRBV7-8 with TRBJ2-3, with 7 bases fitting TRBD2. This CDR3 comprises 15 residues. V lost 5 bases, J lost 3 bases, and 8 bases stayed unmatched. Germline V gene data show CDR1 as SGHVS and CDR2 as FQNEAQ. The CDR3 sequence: CASSLNSGGTDTQYF. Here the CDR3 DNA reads TGTGCCAGCAGCCTGAATTCGGGGGGAACAGATACGCAGTATTTT.

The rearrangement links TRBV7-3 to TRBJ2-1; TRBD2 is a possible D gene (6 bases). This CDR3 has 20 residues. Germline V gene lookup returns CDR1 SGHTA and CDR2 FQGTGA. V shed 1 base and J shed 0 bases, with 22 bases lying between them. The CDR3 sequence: CASSLRSSGFTESSYNEQFF. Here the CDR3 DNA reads TGTGCCAGCAGCTTAAGGTCCAGCGGGTTCACCGAGAGCTCCTACAATGAGCAGTTCTTC.

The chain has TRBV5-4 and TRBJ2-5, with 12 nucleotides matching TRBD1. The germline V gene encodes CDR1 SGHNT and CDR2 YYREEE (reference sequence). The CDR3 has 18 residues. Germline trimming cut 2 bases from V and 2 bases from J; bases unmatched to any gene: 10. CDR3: CASSFLGQGAWGQETQYF. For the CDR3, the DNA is TGTGCCAGCAGCTTTTTGGGACAGGGGGCGTGGGGGCAAGAGACCCAGTACTTC.

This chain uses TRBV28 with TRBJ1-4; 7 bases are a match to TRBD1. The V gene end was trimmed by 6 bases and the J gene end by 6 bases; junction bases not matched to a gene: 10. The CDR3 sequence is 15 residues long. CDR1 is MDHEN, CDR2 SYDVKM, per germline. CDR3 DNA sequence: TGTGCCAGCAGAACAGCCGGGACAGAGGATGAAAAACTGTTTTTT. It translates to CASRTAGTEDEKLFF.

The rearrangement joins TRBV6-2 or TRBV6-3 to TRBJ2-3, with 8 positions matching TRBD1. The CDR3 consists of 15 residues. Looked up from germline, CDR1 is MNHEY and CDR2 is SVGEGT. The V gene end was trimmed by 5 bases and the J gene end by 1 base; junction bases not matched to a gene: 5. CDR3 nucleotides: TGTGCCAGCAGTACTTACAGGGGGGGCACAGATACGCAGTATTTT. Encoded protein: CASSTYRGGTDTQYF.

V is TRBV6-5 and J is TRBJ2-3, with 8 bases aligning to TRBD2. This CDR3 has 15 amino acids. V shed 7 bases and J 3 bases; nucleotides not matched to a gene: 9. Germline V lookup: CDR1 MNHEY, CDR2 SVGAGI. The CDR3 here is CASTPPGGGTDTQYF. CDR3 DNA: TGTGCCAGCACGCCGCCCGGGGGGGGGACAGATACGCAGTATTTT.

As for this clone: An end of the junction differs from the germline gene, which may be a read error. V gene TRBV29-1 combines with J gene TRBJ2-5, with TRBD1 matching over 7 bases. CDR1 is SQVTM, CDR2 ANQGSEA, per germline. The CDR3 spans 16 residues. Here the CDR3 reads CSVDGRAGGRQGTQYF. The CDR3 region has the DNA TGCAGCGTTGACGGCCGGGCAGGGGGTCGCCAAGGGACCCAGTACTTC.

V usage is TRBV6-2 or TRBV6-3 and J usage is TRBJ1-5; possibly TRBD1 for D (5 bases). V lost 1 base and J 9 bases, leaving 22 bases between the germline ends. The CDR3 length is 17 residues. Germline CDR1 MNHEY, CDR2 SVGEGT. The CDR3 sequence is CASSYYRRGAGVVPQHF. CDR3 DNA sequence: TGTGCCAGCAGTTACTATCGCCGGGGCGCGGGGGTGGTGCCCCAGCATTTT.

The DNA for the CDR3 is TGTGCCAGTTCGTCTCTGGGGGACTATGGCTACACCTTC. Encoded protein: CASSSLGDYGYTF. The chain is built from TRBV19 and TRBJ1-2, with D possibly TRBD1 on 5 matching bases. The CDR3 has 13 residues. Deletions cut 8 bases from V and 3 bases from J, with 13 bases between. Germline V gene data show CDR1 as LNHDA and CDR2 as SQIVND (reference sequence).

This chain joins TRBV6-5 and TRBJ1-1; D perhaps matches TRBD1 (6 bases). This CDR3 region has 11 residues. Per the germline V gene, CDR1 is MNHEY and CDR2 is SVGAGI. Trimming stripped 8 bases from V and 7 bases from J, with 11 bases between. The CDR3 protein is CASRGQLEAFF. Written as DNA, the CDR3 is TGTGCCAGCCGCGGACAGCTTGAAGCTTTCTTT.

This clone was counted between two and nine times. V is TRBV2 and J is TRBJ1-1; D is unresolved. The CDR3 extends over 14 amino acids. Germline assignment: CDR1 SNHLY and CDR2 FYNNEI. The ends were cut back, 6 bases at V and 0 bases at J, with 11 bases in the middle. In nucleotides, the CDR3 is TGTGCCAGCAGGAAAAGCGGTTTGAACACTGAAGCTTTCTTT. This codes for CASRKSGLNTEAFF. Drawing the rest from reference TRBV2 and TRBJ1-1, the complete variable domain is EPEVTQTPSHQVTQMGQEVILRCVPISNHLYFYWYRQILGQKVEFLVSFYNNEISEKSEIFDDQFSVERPDGSNFTLKIRSTKLEDSAMYFCASRKSGLNTEAFFGQGTRLTVV.

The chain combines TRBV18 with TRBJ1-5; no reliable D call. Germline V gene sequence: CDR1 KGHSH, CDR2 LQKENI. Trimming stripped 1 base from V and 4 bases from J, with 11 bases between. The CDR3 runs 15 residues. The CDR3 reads CASSPRGGRNQPQHF. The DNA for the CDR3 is TGTGCCAGCTCACCACGGGGAGGGAGAAATCAGCCCCAGCATTTT.

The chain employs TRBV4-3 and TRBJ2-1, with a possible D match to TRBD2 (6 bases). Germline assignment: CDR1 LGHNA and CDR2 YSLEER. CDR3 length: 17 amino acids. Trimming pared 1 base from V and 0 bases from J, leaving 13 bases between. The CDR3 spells CASSQGIAASSYNEQFF. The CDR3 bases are TGCGCCAGCAGCCAAGGAATAGCGGCTAGCTCCTACAATGAGCAGTTCTTC.

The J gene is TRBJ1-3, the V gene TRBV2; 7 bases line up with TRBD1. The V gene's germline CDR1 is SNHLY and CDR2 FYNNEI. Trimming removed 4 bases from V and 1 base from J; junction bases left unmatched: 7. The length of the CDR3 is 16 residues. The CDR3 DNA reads TGTGCCAGCAGTGCCCTAACAGGGGTATCTGGAAACACCATATATTTT. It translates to CASSALTGVSGNTIYF.

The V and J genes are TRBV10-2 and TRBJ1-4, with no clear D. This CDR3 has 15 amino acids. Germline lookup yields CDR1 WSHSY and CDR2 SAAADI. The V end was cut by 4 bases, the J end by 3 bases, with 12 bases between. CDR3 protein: CASSAKGKANEKLFF. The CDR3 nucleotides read TGCGCCAGCAGTGCAAAGGGAAAGGCTAATGAAAAACTGTTTTTT.

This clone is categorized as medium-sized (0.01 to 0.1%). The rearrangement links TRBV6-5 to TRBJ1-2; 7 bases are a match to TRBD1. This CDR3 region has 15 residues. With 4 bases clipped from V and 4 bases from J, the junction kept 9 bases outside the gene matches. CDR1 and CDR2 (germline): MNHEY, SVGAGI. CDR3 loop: CASSSQGGHRYGYTF. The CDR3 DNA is TGTGCCAGCAGTTCTCAAGGGGGCCACCGCTATGGCTACACCTTC.

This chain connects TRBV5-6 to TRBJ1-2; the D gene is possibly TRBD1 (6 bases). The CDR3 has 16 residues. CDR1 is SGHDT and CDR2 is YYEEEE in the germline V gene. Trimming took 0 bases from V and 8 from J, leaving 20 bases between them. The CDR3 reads CASSLALRTDPLGYTF. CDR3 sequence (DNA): TGTGCCAGCAGCTTGGCTTTACGGACAGATCCCCTGGGCTACACCTTC.

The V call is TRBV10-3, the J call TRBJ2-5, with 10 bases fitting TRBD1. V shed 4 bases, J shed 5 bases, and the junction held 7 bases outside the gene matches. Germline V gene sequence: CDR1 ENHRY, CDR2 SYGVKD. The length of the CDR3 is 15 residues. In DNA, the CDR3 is TGTGCCATCAGTGGGGGGACAGGGGCGCAGGAGACCCAGTACTTC. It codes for CAISGGTGAQETQYF.

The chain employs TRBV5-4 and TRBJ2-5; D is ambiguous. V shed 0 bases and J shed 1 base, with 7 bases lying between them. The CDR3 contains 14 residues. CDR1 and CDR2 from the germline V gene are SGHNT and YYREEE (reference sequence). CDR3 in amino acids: CASSLVGLQETQYF. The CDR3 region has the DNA TGTGCCAGCAGCTTGGTTGGCCTCCAAGAGACCCAGTACTTC. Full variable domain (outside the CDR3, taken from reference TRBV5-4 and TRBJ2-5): ETGVTQSPTHLIKTRGQQVTLRCSSQSGHNTVSWYQQALGQGPQFIFQYYREEENGRGNFPPRFSGLQFPNYSSELNVNALELDDSALYLCASSLVGLQETQYFGPGTRLLVL.

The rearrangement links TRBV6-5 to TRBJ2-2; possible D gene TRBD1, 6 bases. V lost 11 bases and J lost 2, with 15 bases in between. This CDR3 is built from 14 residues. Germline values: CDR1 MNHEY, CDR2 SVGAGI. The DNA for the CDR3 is TGTGCCGTCAAGGGGGACCCTAACACCGGGGAGCTGTTTTTT. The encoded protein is CAVKGDPNTGELFF.

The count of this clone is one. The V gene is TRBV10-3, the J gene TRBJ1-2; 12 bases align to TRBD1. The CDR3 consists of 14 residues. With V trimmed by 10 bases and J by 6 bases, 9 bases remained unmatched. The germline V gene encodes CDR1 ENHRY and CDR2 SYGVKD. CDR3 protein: CASNLGQGADGYTF. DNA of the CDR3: TGTGCCAGTAACCTGGGACAGGGGGCGGATGGCTACACCTTC.

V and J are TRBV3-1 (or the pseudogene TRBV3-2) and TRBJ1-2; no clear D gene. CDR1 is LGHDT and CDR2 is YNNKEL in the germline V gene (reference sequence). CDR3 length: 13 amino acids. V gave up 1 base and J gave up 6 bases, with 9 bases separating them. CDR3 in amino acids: CASSQGREHGYTF. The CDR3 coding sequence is TGTGCCAGCAGCCAAGGCCGGGAGCATGGCTACACCTTC.

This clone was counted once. CDR3 in DNA: TGCGCCAGCAGCCCCGAGGCAACGGGGGCAGGGGTCTATGGCTACACCTTC. Its protein product is CASSPEATGAGVYGYTF. The chain carries TRBV5-1 and TRBJ1-2; tentatively, D is TRBD1 (6 bases). The CDR3 runs 17 residues. V lost 4 bases and J 4 bases, leaving 23 bases between the germline ends. Germline V gene sequence: CDR1 SGHRS, CDR2 YFSETQ.

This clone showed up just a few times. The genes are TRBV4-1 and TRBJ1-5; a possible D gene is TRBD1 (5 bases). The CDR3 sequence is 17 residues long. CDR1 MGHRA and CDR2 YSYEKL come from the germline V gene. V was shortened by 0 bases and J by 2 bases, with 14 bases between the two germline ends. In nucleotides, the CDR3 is TGCGCCAGCAGCCAAGAATTCCCCCAGGGCGGCAATCAGCCCCAGCATTTT. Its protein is CASSQEFPQGGNQPQHF.

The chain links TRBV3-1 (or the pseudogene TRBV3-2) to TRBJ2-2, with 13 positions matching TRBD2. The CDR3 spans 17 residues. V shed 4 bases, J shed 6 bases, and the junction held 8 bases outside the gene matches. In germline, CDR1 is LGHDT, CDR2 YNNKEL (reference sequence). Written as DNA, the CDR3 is TGTGCCAGCAGCCGGTCTCCGGGACTAGCGGGGTCCGGGGAGCTGTTTTTT. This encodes CASSRSPGLAGSGELFF.

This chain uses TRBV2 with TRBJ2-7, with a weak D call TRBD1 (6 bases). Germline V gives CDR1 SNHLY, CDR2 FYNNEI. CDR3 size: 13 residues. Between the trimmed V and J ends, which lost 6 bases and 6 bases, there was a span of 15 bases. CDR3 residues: CASSRDIGPEQYF. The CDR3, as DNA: TGTGCCAGCAGCCGGGACATCGGACCCGAGCAGTACTTC.

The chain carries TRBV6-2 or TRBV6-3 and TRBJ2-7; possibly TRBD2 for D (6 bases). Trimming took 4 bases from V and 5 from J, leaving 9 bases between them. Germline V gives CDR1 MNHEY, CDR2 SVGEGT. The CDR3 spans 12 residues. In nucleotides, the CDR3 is TGTGCCAGCAGTTGGAGGGACCACGAGCAGTACTTC. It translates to CASSWRDHEQYF.

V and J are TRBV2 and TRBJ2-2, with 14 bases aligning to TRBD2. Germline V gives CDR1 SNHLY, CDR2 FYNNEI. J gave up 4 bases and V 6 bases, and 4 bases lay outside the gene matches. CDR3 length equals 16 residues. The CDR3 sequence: CASRGTSGGFTGELFF. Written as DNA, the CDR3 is TGTGCCAGCAGGGGGACTAGCGGGGGTTTCACCGGGGAGCTGTTTTTT.

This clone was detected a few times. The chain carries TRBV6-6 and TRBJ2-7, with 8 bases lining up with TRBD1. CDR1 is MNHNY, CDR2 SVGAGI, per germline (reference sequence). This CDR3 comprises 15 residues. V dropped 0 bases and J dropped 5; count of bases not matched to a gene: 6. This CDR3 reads CASSYSRTGNNEQYF. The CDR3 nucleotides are TGTGCCAGCAGTTACTCACGGACAGGGAACAACGAGCAGTACTTC.